These T cell receptor beta chains were read from a single sample in a study of T cell responses to AZD1222 COVID-19 vaccine. Clones were read by immunoSEQ multiplex PCR, and TCRdb kept only the in-frame ones, dropping some. This sample has some 120,000 clones, with around 85% found just once. The material was peripheral blood, obtained on day 0 of AZD1222 vaccination. These TCRs come from an adult in good health. CDR3s include the opening cysteine and the closing phenylalanine or tryptophan. D genes are given only for firm matches. Clone size is not always given. Where it is, it says once, few, many or a class for expanded clones.

d_gene: NA; j_gene: TRBJ2-1; abundance: NA; v_gene: TRBV5-4; CDR3aa: CASSTPSIHEQFF; CDR3nt: TGTGCCAGCAGCACCCCTAGCATTCATGAGCAGTTCTTC
d_gene: NA; j_gene: TRBJ1-1; abundance: NA; v_gene: TRBV11-3; CDR3aa: CASSLEGVRTEAFF; CDR3nt: TGTGCCAGCAGCTTAGAAGGGGTCCGGACTGAAGCTTTCTTT
d_gene: NA; j_gene: TRBJ2-2; abundance: NA; v_gene: TRBV24-1; CDR3aa: CATKGYAGELFF; CDR3nt: TGTGCCACCAAAGGGTACGCCGGGGAGCTGTTTTTT
d_gene: NA; j_gene: TRBJ2-1; abundance: few; v_gene: TRBV14; CDR3aa: CASSPEGTWDEQFF; CDR3nt: TGTGCCAGCAGCCCCGAGGGTACCTGGGATGAGCAGTTCTTC
d_gene: TRBD1; j_gene: TRBJ1-2; abundance: once; v_gene: TRBV29-1; CDR3aa: CSVEGVLRDSPWGYTF; CDR3nt: TGCAGCGTAGAAGGGGTCCTCAGGGACAGCCCTTGGGGCTACACCTTC
d_gene: TRBD1; j_gene: TRBJ1-1; abundance: few; v_gene: TRBV29-1; CDR3aa: CSVHLTGIFF; CDR3nt: TGCAGCGTTCACTTGACAGGGATTTTCTTT
d_gene: NA; j_gene: TRBJ1-5; abundance: once; v_gene: TRBV28; CDR3aa: CASRKPTGLSNQPQHF; CDR3nt: TGTGCCAGCAGGAAACCCACAGGGTTAAGCAATCAGCCCCAGCATTTT
d_gene: NA; j_gene: TRBJ2-3; abundance: NA; v_gene: TRBV7-9; CDR3aa: CASSSRGASNGADTQYF; CDR3nt: TGTGCCAGCAGCTCAAGGGGGGCTAGCAATGGGGCAGATACGCAGTATTTT
d_gene: NA; j_gene: TRBJ1-1; abundance: few; v_gene: TRBV13; CDR3aa: CASRSGGRRTEAFF; CDR3nt: TGTGCCAGCCGCTCGGGGGGAAGGCGCACTGAAGCTTTCTTT
d_gene: NA; j_gene: TRBJ1-3; abundance: NA; v_gene: TRBV3-1/TRBV3-2; CDR3aa: CASSQSRNYPSGNTIYF; CDR3nt: TGTGCCAGCAGCCAGTCCCGAAACTATCCGTCAGGAAACACCATATATTTT
d_gene: TRBD1; j_gene: TRBJ1-1; abundance: NA; v_gene: TRBV7-9; CDR3aa: CASSTGQAIAEAFF; CDR3nt: TGTGCCAGCAGCACCGGACAGGCTATCGCTGAAGCTTTCTTT